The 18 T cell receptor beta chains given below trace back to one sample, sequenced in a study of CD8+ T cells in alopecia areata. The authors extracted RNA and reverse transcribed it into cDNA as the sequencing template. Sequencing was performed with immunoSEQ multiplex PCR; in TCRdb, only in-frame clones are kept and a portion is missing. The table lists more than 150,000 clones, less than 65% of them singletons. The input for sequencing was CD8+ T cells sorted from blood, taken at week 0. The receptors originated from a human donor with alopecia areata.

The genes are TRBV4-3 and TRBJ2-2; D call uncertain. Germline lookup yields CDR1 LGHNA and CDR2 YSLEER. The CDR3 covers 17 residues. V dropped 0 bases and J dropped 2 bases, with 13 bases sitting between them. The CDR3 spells CASSQDLDSHNTGELFF. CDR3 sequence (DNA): TGCGCCAGCAGCCAAGATTTAGATAGTCATAACACCGGGGAGCTGTTTTTT.

Written as DNA, the CDR3 is TGTGCCAGCAGCTTAGTCGGGACACTCCAAGAGACCCAGTACTTC. Protein sequence: CASSLVGTLQETQYF. V usage is TRBV11-2 and J usage is TRBJ2-5, with D tentatively TRBD1 (6 bases). The germline V and J ends were trimmed by 1 base and 1 base, with 10 bases remaining between them. This CDR3 is 15 amino acids long. Germline V CDR1 and CDR2: SGHAT, FQNNGV.

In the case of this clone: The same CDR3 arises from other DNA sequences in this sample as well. The CDR3 nucleotides read TGTGCCAGCAGCGTAGGTGGCAGCTCCTACGAGCAGTACTTC. Translation gives CASSVGGSSYEQYF. The chain is built from TRBV9 and TRBJ2-7; no clear D. This CDR3 contains 14 residues. The germline V and J ends were trimmed by 0 bases and 0 bases, with 7 bases remaining between them. The V gene's germline CDR1 is SGDLS and CDR2 YYNGEE.

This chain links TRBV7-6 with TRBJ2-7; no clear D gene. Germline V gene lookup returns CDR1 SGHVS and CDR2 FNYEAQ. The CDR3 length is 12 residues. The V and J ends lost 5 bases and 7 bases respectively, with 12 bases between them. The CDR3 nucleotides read TGTGCCAGCAGCCCACGTTCGTTGGAGCAGTACTTC. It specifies CASSPRSLEQYF.

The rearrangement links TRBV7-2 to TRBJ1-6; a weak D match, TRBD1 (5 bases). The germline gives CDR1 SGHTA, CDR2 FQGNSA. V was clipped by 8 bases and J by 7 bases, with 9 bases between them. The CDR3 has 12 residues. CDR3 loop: CASSPGNSPLHF. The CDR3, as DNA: TGTGCCAGCTCCCCAGGGAATTCACCCCTCCACTTT.

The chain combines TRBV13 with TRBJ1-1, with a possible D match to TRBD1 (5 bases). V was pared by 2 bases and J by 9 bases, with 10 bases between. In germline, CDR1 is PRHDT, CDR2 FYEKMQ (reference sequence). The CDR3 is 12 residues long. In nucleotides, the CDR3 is TGTGCCAGCAGCTTAATGGCAGGGCAAGCTTTCTTT. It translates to CASSLMAGQAFF. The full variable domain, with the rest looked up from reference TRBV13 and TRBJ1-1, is AAGVIQSPRHLIKEKRETATLKCYPIPRHDTVYWYQQGPGQDPQFLISFYEKMQSDKGSIPDRFSAQQFSDYHSELNMSSLELGDSALYFCASSLMAGQAFFGQGTRLTVV.

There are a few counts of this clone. The CDR3, as DNA: TGTGCCACTCTCCAGACAGGGGGAATACGTGGCTACACCTTC. Translation gives CATLQTGGIRGYTF. The chain combines TRBV10-3 with TRBJ1-2; TRBD1 matches 9 bases. Trimming cost V 10 bases and J 7 bases; bases outside gene matches: 13. The CDR3 is 14 amino acids. In germline, CDR1 is ENHRY, CDR2 SYGVKD.

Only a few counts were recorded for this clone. The CDR3 here is CASSDNRGNTEAFF. Here the CDR3 DNA reads TGTGCCAGCAGTGATAACAGGGGGAACACTGAAGCTTTCTTT. The chain recombines TRBV6-1 with TRBJ1-1; the match to TRBD1 covers 7 bases. CDR1 is MNHNS, CDR2 SASEGT, per germline. CDR3 length equals 14 residues. V lost 3 bases, J lost 1 base, and 2 bases stayed unmatched.

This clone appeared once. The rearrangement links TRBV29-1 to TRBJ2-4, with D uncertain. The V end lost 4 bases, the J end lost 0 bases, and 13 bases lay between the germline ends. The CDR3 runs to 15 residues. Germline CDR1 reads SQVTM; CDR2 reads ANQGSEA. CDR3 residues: CSVGSGSVAKNIQYF. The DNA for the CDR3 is TGCAGCGTTGGTTCCGGGTCGGTAGCCAAAAACATTCAGTACTTC.

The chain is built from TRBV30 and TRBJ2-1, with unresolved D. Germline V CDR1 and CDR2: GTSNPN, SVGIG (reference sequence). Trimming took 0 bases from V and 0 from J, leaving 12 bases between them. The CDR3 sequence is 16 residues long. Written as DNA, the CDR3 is TGTGCCTGGAGTGTACGTCGAATCAGCTCCTACAATGAGCAGTTCTTC. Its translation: CAWSVRRISSYNEQFF.

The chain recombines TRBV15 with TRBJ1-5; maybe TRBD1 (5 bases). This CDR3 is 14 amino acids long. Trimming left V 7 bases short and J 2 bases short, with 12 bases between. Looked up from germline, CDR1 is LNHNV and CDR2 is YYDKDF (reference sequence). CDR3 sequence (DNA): TGTGCCACCACCTCGCGGGGGGGCAATCAGCCCCAGCATTTT. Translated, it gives CATTSRGGNQPQHF. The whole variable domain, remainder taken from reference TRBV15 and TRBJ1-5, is DAMVIQNPRYQVTQFGKPVTLSCSQTLNHNVMYWYQQKSSQAPKLLFHYYDKDFNNEADTPDNFQSRRPNTSFCFLDIRSPGLGDTAMYLCATTSRGGNQPQHFGDGTRLSIL.

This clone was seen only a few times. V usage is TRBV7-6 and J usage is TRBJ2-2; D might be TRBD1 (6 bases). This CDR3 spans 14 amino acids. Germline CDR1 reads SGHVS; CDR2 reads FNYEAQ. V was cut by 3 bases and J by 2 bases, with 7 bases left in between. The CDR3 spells CASSFGTNTGELFF. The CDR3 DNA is TGTGCCAGCAGCTTCGGGACAAACACCGGGGAGCTGTTTTTT.

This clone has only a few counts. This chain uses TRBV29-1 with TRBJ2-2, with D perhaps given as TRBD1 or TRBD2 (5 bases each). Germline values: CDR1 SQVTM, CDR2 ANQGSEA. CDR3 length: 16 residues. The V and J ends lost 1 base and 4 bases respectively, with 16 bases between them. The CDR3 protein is CSVEALEGRGTGELFF. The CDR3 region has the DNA TGCAGCGTTGAAGCCCTTGAGGGGCGCGGCACCGGGGAGCTGTTTTTT.

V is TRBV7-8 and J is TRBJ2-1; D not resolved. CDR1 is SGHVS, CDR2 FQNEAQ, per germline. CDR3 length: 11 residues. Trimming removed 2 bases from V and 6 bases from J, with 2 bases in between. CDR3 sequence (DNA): TGTGCCAGCAGCTTACGCAATGAGCAGTTCTTC. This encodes CASSLRNEQFF.

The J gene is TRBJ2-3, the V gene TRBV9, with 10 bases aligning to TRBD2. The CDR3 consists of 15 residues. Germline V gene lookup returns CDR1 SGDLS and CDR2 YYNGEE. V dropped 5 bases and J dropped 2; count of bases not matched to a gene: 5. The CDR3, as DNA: TGTGCCAGCAGAGGGGGACTAGCGAACACAGATACGCAGTATTTT. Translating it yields CASRGGLANTDTQYF.

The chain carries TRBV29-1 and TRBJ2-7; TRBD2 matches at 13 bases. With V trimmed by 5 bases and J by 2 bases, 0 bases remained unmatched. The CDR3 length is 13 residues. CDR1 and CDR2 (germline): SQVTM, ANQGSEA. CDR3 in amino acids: CSVTSGGAYEQYF. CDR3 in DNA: TGCAGCGTTACTAGCGGGGGGGCCTACGAGCAGTACTTC.

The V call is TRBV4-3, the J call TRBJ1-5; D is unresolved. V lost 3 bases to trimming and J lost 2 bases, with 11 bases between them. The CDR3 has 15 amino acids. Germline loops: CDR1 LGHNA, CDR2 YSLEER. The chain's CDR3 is CASSQSQGGNQPQHF. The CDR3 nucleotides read TGCGCCAGCAGCCAGTCCCAAGGCGGCAATCAGCCCCAGCATTTT.

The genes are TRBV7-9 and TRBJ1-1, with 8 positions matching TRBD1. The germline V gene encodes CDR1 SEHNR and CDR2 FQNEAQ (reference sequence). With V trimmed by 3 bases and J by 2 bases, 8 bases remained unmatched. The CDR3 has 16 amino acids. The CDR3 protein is CASSFPTGEGNTEAFF. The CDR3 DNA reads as TGTGCCAGCAGCTTCCCGACAGGGGAAGGTAACACTGAAGCTTTCTTT.